Below, 8 T cell receptor beta chains from the same sample are listed, as sequenced in a study of type 1 regulatory T cells. No cognate antigen is known for these TCRs. TCRdb independently ran MiXCR on the reads; one entry per CDR3 protein. The table records roughly 71,000 distinct CDR3 sequences, around 57% of them present only once. The sequenced material came from cultured T cells, either the whole culture or a sorted T cell fraction (not recorded which). Subset denoted: Tr1-enriched cell product generated in vitro against host alloantigens. The receptor set was obtained from a human donor in good health.

The chain recombines TRBV6-5 with TRBJ1-6; TRBD1 is a possible D gene (6 bases). Germline CDR1 is MNHEY and CDR2 is SVGAGI. The CDR3 spans 15 residues. Trimming took 6 bases from V and 4 from J, leaving 13 bases between them. CDR3 sequence reads: CASRVTGAYNSPLHF. CDR3 DNA: TGTGCCAGCAGGGTGACAGGAGCATATAATTCACCCCTCCACTTT.

J is TRBJ2-3 and V is TRBV20-1; D might be TRBD1 or TRBD2, each matching 6 bases. Germline CDR1 DFQATT, CDR2 SNEGSKA (reference sequence). The CDR3 totals 16 residues. V lost 6 bases to trimming and J lost 3 bases, with 22 bases between them. For the CDR3, the DNA is TGCAGTGCCGCCGAGTCCGGGGGCTCCTTTACAGATACGCAGTATTTT. Its protein is CSAAESGGSFTDTQYF.

The chain combines TRBV7-9 with TRBJ1-4; 8 bases are shared with TRBD1. There are 16 residues in the CDR3. V lost 3 bases, J lost 1 base, and 4 bases stayed unmatched. Germline values: CDR1 SEHNR, CDR2 FQNEAQ (reference sequence). The CDR3 is CASSFGQGRTNEKLFF. In nucleotides, the CDR3 is TGTGCCAGCAGCTTTGGACAGGGTAGAACTAATGAAAAACTGTTTTTT.

The rearrangement joins TRBV28 to TRBJ2-3, with 13 nucleotides matching TRBD2. Losses at the gene ends were 3 bases for V and 3 bases for J; bases not matched to a gene: 3. Germline CDR1 reads MDHEN; CDR2 reads SYDVKM. The CDR3 length is 16 residues. CDR3 DNA: TGTGCCAGCAGTTTCCCGGGACTAGCGGGAACAGATACGCAGTATTTT. Translation: CASSFPGLAGTDTQYF.

The chain links TRBV20-1 to TRBJ2-1; 11 positions agree with TRBD2. The CDR3 has 13 residues. Germline assignment: CDR1 DFQATT and CDR2 SNEGSKA (reference sequence). Germline trimming cut 6 bases from V and 7 bases from J; bases unmatched to any gene: 5. The CDR3 region has the DNA TGCAGTGCATTAGCGGGAGGGCTGAATGAGCAGTTCTTC. Translated: CSALAGGLNEQFF.

This chain connects TRBV3-1 to TRBJ2-5; 7 positions match TRBD2. Germline CDR1 is LGHDT and CDR2 is YNNKEL (reference sequence). With 1 base clipped from V and 6 bases from J, the junction kept 11 bases outside the gene matches. The length of the CDR3 is 16 residues. The CDR3 sequence: CASSQGPAGTLKTQYF. CDR3 in DNA: TGTGCCAGCAGCCAAGGACCAGCGGGAACGTTAAAGACCCAGTACTTC.

The sample holds a few counts of this clonotype. This rearrangement joins TRBV7-9 to TRBJ2-1; D may match TRBD1 or TRBD2 (5 bases each). Germline V gene data show CDR1 as SEHNR and CDR2 as FQNEAQ (reference sequence). The CDR3 loop spans 13 amino acids. The V gene lost 5 bases and the J gene lost 6 bases, with 11 bases spanning the gap. The CDR3 is CASSPWGSNEQFF. CDR3 nucleotides: TGTGCCAGCAGCCCGTGGGGGTCCAATGAGCAGTTCTTC.

This chain connects TRBV12-3 or TRBV12-4 to TRBJ2-7; a weak D match, TRBD1 (5 bases). Between the trimmed V and J ends, which lost 6 bases and 3 bases, there was a span of 18 bases. This CDR3 is built from 15 residues. The CDR3 reads CASRTLTQAGYEQYF. The DNA of the CDR3 is TGTGCCAGCAGAACCCTCACACAGGCAGGCTACGAGCAGTACTTC.